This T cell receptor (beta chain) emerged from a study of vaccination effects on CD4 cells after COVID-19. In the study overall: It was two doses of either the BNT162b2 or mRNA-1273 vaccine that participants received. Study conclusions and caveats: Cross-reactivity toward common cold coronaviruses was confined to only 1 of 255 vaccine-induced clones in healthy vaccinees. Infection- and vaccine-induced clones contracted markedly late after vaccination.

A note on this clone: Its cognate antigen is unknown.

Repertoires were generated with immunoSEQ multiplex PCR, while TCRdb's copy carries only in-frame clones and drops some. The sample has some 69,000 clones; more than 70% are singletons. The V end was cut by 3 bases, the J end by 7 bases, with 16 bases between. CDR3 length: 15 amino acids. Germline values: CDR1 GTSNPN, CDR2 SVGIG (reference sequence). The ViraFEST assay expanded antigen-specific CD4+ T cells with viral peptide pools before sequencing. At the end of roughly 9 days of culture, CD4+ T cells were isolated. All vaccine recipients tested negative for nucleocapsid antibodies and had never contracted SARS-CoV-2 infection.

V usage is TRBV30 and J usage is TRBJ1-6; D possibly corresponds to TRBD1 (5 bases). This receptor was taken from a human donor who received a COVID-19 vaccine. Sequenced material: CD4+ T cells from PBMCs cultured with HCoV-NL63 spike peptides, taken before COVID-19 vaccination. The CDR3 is CAWRPPQGTNSPLHF. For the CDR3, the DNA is TGTGCCTGGAGACCCCCCCAGGGAACGAATTCACCCCTCCACTTT.